The rows below give T cell receptor beta chains drawn from one sample of a study of blood T cell repertoires in COVID-19. Clones were sequenced by immunoSEQ multiplex PCR, and TCRdb holds only the in-frame ones, with some missing. This table holds tens of thousands of clones, 60% to 85% found once. The sample consisted of peripheral blood. These receptors were collected from a human donor in a cohort sampled during active COVID-19. CDR3s include the opening cysteine and the closing phenylalanine or tryptophan. D genes are given only for firm matches. Where a row states a size, it is once, few, many or the class of an expanded clone; other rows omit it.

J gene: TRBJ1-6
D gene: NA
CDR3 length: 15
clone size: many
V gene: TRBV7-9
CDR3 protein: CASSLDGGANSPLHF
CDR3 DNA: TGTGCCAGCAGCTTAGATGGGGGCGCTAATTCACCCCTCCACTTT

J gene: TRBJ2-3
D gene: NA
CDR3 length: 13
clone size: NA
V gene: TRBV12-5
CDR3 protein: CASGRGQPDTQYF
CDR3 DNA: TGTGCTAGTGGCAGAGGACAGCCAGATACGCAGTATTTT

J gene: TRBJ2-7
D gene: TRBD2
CDR3 length: 15
clone size: NA
V gene: TRBV7-2
CDR3 protein: CASSDEREGRDEQYF
CDR3 DNA: TGTGCCAGCAGTGATGAGCGGGAGGGCCGCGACGAGCAGTACTTC

J gene: TRBJ1-1
D gene: TRBD1
CDR3 length: 12
clone size: NA
V gene: TRBV19
CDR3 protein: CASSSRTGEAFF
CDR3 DNA: TGTGCCAGTAGTTCAAGGACAGGTGAAGCTTTCTTT

J gene: TRBJ2-7
D gene: NA
CDR3 length: 14
clone size: few
V gene: TRBV7-2
CDR3 protein: CASSLVASDYEQYF
CDR3 DNA: TGTGCCAGCAGCCTTGTAGCCAGCGACTACGAGCAGTACTTC

J gene: TRBJ1-4
D gene: TRBD1
CDR3 length: 15
clone size: NA
V gene: TRBV28
CDR3 protein: CASSTPGTGHEKLFF
CDR3 DNA: TGTGCCAGCAGTACGCCCGGGACAGGGCATGAAAAACTGTTTTTT

J gene: TRBJ2-7
D gene: NA
CDR3 length: 13
clone size: NA
V gene: TRBV28
CDR3 protein: CASSLGQSYEQYF
CDR3 DNA: TGTGCCAGCAGTCTGGGACAAAGCTACGAGCAGTACTTC

J gene: TRBJ1-2
D gene: NA
CDR3 length: 15
clone size: NA
V gene: TRBV6-5
CDR3 protein: CASSYSRLTGGGYTF
CDR3 DNA: TGTGCCAGCAGTTACTCGCGACTGACAGGAGGAGGCTACACCTTC

J gene: TRBJ2-7
D gene: TRBD2
CDR3 length: 14
clone size: once
V gene: TRBV5-4
CDR3 protein: CASRIAGGMYEQYF
CDR3 DNA: TGTGCCAGCAGAATAGCGGGAGGGATGTACGAGCAGTACTTC

J gene: TRBJ2-1
D gene: NA
CDR3 length: 16
clone size: NA
V gene: TRBV18
CDR3 protein: CASSPEAGSSYNEQFF
CDR3 DNA: TGTGCCAGCTCACCAGAAGCCGGTAGCTCCTACAATGAGCAGTTCTTC

J gene: TRBJ1-2
D gene: NA
CDR3 length: 14
clone size: NA
V gene: TRBV3-1/TRBV3-2
CDR3 protein: CASSSKGVNYGYTF
CDR3 DNA: TGTGCCAGCAGCTCCAAGGGGGTAAACTATGGCTACACCTTC

J gene: TRBJ2-1
D gene: TRBD2
CDR3 length: 15
clone size: NA
V gene: TRBV7-2
CDR3 protein: CASSLVAGSNNEQFF
CDR3 DNA: TGTGCCAGCAGCTTAGTAGCGGGATCCAACAATGAGCAGTTCTTC

J gene: TRBJ1-4
D gene: NA
CDR3 length: 16
clone size: NA
V gene: TRBV6-6
CDR3 protein: CASSRISTGRNEKLFF
CDR3 DNA: TGTGCCAGCAGTCGAATCAGTACAGGACGAAATGAAAAACTGTTTTTT

J gene: TRBJ2-1
D gene: NA
CDR3 length: 14
clone size: NA
V gene: TRBV20-1
CDR3 protein: CSASGGGSYNEQFF
CDR3 DNA: TGCAGTGCCAGTGGAGGCGGTTCCTACAATGAGCAGTTCTTC

J gene: TRBJ2-3
D gene: TRBD1
CDR3 length: 15
clone size: NA
V gene: TRBV9
CDR3 protein: CASSVTGGTMDTQYF
CDR3 DNA: TGTGCCAGCAGCGTGACAGGGGGGACGATGGATACGCAGTATTTT

J gene: TRBJ1-3
D gene: NA
CDR3 length: 15
clone size: few
V gene: TRBV7-9
CDR3 protein: CASSKSGASGNTIYF
CDR3 DNA: TGTGCCAGCAGCAAAAGCGGGGCCTCTGGAAACACCATATATTTT

J gene: TRBJ1-1
D gene: NA
CDR3 length: 12
clone size: NA
V gene: TRBV7-2
CDR3 protein: CASSLRGDEAFF
CDR3 DNA: TGTGCCAGCAGCTTAAGAGGAGATGAAGCTTTCTTT

J gene: TRBJ2-7
D gene: NA
CDR3 length: 13
clone size: NA
V gene: TRBV9
CDR3 protein: CASSVDGRSEQYF
CDR3 DNA: TGTGCCAGCAGCGTAGATGGCAGGTCCGAGCAGTACTTC

J gene: TRBJ2-1
D gene: TRBD2
CDR3 length: 15
clone size: few
V gene: TRBV3-1/TRBV3-2
CDR3 protein: CASSRSGSTGNEQFF
CDR3 DNA: TGTGCCAGCAGCCGGAGCGGGAGCACTGGGAATGAGCAGTTCTTC

J gene: TRBJ2-5
D gene: TRBD2
CDR3 length: 16
clone size: NA
V gene: TRBV5-5
CDR3 protein: CASSPRLAGGEETQYF
CDR3 DNA: TGTGCCAGCAGCCCTAGACTAGCGGGAGGTGAAGAGACCCAGTACTTC